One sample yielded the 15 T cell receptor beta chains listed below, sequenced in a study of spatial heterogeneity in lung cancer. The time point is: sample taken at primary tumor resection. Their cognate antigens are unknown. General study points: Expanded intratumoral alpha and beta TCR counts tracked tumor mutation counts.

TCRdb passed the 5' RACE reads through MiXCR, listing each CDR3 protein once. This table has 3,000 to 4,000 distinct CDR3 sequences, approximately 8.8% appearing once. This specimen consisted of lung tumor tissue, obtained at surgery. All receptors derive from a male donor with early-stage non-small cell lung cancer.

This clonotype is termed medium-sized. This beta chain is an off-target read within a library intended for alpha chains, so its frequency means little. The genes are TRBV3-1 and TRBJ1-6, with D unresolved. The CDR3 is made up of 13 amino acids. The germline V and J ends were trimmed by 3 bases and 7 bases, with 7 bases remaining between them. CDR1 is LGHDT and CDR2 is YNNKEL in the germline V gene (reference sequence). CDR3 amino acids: CASSHQTNSPLHF. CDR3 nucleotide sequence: TGTGCCAGCAGCCACCAGACAAATTCACCCCTCCACTTT. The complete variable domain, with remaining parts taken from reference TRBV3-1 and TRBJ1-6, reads DTAVSQTPKYLVTQMGNDKSIKCEQNLGHDTMYWYKQDSKKFLKIMFSYNNKELIINETVPNRFSPKSPDKAHLNLHINSLELGDSAVYFCASSHQTNSPLHFGNGTRLTVT.

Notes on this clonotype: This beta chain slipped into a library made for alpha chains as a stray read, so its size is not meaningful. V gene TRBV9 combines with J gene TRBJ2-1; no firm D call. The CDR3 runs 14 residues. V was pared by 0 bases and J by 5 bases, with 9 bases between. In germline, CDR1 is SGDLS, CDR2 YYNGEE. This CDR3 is CASSVEAGNNEQFF. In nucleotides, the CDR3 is TGTGCCAGCAGCGTAGAAGCAGGAAACAATGAGCAGTTCTTC. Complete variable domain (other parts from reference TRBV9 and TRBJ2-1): DSGVTQTPKHLITATGQRVTLRCSPRSGDLSVYWYQQSLDQGLQFLIQYYNGEERAKGNILERFSAQQFPDLHSELNLSSLELGDSALYFCASSVEAGNNEQFFGPGTRLTVL.

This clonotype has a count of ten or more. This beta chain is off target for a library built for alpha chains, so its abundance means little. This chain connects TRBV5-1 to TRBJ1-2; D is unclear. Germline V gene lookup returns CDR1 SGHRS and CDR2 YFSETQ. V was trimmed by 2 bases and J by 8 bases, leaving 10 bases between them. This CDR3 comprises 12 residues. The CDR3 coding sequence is TGCGCCAGCAGCTTTCAAGAAGAGGGCTACACCTTC. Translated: CASSFQEEGYTF.

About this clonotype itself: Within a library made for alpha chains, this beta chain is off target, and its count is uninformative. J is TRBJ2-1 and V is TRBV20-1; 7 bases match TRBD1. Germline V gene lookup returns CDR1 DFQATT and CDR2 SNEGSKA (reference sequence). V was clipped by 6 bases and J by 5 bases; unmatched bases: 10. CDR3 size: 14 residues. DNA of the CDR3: TGCAGTGCCTTAAACGGACAGGTAAACAATGAGCAGTTCTTC. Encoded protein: CSALNGQVNNEQFF.

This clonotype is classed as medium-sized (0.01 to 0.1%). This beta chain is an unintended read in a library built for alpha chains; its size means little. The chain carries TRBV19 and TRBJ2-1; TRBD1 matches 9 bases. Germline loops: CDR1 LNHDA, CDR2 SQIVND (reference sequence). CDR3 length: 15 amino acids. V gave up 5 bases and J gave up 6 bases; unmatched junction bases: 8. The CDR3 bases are TGTGCCAGTAGTCCACCAGACAGGGGGGGCAATGAGCAGTTCTTC. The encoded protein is CASSPPDRGGNEQFF.

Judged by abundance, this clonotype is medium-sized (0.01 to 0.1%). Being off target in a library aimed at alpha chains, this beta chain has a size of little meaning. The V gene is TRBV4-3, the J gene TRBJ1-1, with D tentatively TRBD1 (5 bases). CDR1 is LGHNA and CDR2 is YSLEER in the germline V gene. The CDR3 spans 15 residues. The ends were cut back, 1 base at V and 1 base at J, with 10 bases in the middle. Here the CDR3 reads CASSQVRGTNTEAFF. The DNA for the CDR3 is TGCGCCAGCAGCCAAGTCAGAGGGACGAACACTGAAGCTTTCTTT.

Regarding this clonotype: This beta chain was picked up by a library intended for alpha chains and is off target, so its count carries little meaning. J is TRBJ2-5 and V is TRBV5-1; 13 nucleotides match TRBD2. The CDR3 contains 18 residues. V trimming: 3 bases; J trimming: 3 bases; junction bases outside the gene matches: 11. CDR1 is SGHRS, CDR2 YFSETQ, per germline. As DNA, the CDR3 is TGCGCCAGCAGCTCCGGACTAGCGGGGGCCTTGGGTGAAGAGACCCAGTACTTC. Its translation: CASSSGLAGALGEETQYF.

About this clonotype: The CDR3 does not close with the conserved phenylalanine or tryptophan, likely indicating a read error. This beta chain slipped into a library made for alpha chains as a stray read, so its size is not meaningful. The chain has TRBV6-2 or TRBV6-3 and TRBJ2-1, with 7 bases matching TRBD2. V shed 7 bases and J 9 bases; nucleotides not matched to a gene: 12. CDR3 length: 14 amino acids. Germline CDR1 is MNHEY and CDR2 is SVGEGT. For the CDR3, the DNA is TGTGCCAGCAACCCAAGTGGCGGGAGCGGTGAGCAGTTCTCC. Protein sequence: CASNPSGGSGEQFS.

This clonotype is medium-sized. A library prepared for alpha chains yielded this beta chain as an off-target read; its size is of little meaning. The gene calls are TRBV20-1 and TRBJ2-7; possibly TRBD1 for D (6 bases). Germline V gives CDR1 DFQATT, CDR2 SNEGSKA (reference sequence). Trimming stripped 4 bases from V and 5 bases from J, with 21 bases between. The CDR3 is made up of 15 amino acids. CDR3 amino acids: CSATYWQGNPDEQYF. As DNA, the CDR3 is TGCAGTGCTACATACTGGCAGGGGAATCCGGACGAGCAGTACTTC.

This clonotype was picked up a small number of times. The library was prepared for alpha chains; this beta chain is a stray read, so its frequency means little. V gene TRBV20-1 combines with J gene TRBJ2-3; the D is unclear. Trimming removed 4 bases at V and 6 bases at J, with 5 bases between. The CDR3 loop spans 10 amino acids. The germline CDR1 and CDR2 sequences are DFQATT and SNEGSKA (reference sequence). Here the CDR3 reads CSATWDTQYF. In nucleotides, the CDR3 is TGCAGTGCTACCTGGGATACGCAGTATTTT.

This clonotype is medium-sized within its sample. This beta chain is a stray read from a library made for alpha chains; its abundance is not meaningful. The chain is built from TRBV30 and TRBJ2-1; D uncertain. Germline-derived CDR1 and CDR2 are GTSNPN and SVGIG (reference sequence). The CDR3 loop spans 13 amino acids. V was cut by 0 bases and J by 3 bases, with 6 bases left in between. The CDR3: CAWSVRLYNEQFF. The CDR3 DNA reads TGTGCCTGGAGTGTACGGCTCTACAATGAGCAGTTCTTC.

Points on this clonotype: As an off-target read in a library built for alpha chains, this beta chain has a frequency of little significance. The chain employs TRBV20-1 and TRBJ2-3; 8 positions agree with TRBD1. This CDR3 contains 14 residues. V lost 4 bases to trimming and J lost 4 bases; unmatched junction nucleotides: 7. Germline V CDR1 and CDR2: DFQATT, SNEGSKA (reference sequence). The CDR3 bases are TGCAGTGCTATCAGGACAGGGAGGCCAGATACGCAGTATTTT. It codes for CSAIRTGRPDTQYF.

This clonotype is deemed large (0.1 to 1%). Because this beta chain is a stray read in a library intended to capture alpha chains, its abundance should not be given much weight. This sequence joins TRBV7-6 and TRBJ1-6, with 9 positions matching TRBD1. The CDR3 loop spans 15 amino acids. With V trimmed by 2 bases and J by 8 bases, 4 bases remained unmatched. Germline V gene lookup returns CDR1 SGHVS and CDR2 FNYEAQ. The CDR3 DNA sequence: TGTGCCAGCAGCTTAACGACAGGGGGATATTCACCCCTCCACTTT. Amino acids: CASSLTTGGYSPLHF.

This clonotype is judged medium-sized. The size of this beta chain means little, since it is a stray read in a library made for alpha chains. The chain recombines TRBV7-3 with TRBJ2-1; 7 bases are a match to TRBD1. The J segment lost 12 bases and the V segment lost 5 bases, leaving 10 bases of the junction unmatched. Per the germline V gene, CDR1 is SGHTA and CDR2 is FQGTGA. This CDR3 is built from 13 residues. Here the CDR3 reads CASSGRQGLWQFF. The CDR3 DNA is TGTGCCAGCAGCGGCAGACAGGGCCTGTGGCAGTTCTTC.

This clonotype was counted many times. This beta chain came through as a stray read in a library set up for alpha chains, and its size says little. In DNA, the CDR3 is TGTGCCAGTAGTATATCTTCCTACAATGAGCAGTTCTTC. Translated, it gives CASSISSYNEQFF. The chain is built from TRBV19 and TRBJ2-1, with no clear D. Trimming left V 2 bases short and J 1 base short, with 3 bases between. CDR1 and CDR2 from the germline V gene are LNHDA and SQIVND (reference sequence). There are 13 residues in the CDR3.